This T cell receptor (beta chain) was recorded in a study of Ad26.COV2.S vaccination and SARS-CoV-2 variants. Sample treatment: some 20 received Ad26.COV2.S at low or high dose, single or two shots; roughly five received placebo; per-sample allocation not given. The samples were gathered on day 63 after the first injection of vaccine or placebo. CDR3 length equals 12 residues. Deletions cut 3 bases from V and 2 bases from J, with 5 bases between. Germline CDR1 reads GTSNPN; CDR2 reads SVGIG (reference sequence). The method was immunoSEQ multiplex PCR; TCRdb's version includes in-frame clones alone and lacks a portion of them. The sample lists roughly 700,000 clones; around 92% were seen once.

The chain links TRBV30 to TRBJ1-3, with no clear D. This sequence was found in a person between 18 and 65 years old who received the Ad26.COV2.S COVID-19 vaccine or a placebo. This specimen was peripheral blood, taken in a trial of Ad26.COV2.S vaccine versus placebo. The CDR3 here is CAWSLTGNTIYF. The CDR3 DNA is TGTGCCTGGAGCCTGACTGGAAACACCATATATTTT.